This section outlines one T cell receptor (beta chain) sequence together with its context. Its target is unknown. This sample is part of a study of post-analysis software for immune sequencing data. Study-level information: The study covered relapsing-remitting, secondary progressive and progressive-relapsing courses of multiple sclerosis.

V trimming: 2 bases; J trimming: 0 bases; junction bases outside the gene matches: 10. The CDR3 totals 18 residues. Germline V gene sequence: CDR1 DFQATT, CDR2 SNEGSKA (reference sequence). Incorporated into the TCR beta cDNA libraries were unique molecular identifiers, which served to reduce PCR and sequencing biases. About 500,000 cDNA molecules were obtained from roughly 1.1 to 9.2 million T cells. One entry per CDR3 protein results from TCRdb running MiXCR on the PCR reads. The sample includes about 770,000 distinct CDR3 sequences, 46% of them seen just once. Study-wide findings and caveats: Diversity measured as normalized Chao1 was significantly lower in multiple sclerosis patients than in controls. About 5 TRBV segments (TRBV5-6, TRBV5-1 and TRBV20-1 among them) occurred more frequently in patients than in controls.

What was sequenced was blood. V is TRBV20-1 and J is TRBJ2-3, with 11 bases identical to TRBD2. This TCR was recovered from a girl between 10 and 17 years old with multiple sclerosis. CDR3 bases: TGCAGTGCTAGAACCGGGACTAGCGGATCTACTAGCACAGATACGCAGTATTTT. It yields the protein CSARTGTSGSTSTDTQYF.